A selection of T cell receptor beta chains follows, all from one sample in a study of blood T cell repertoires in COVID-19. Sequencing was performed with immunoSEQ multiplex PCR; in TCRdb, only in-frame clones are kept and a portion is missing. The sample lists approximately 230,000 clones; 80% to 90% were seen once. Sequencing was done on a sample of PBMCs or T cells enriched from blood (not recorded which). These receptors were obtained from a man aged 35 to 55 who had recovered from COVID-19. Each CDR3 is given with its conserved first and last residue. A D gene is named only where the DNA matches it firmly. Where a row states a size, it is once, few, many or the class of an expanded clone; other rows omit it.

v_call	clone_size	d_call	j_call	cdr3_length	cdr3_aa	cdr3_nt
TRBV5-4	-	TRBD2	TRBJ2-7	14	CASSLAGGRGEQYF	TGTGCCAGCAGCTTGGCGGGGGGGAGGGGAGAGCAGTACTTC
TRBV28	-	TRBD1	TRBJ2-5	17	CASSLPPYETGFSTQYF	TGTGCCAGCAGCCTTCCTCCCTATGAGACAGGGTTTTCGACCCAGTACTTC
TRBV30	-	-	TRBJ1-2	11	CAWSVQGRGTF	TGTGCCTGGAGTGTACAGGGACGAGGAACCTTC
TRBV6-5	-	TRBD1	TRBJ2-5	15	CASSSLRGTGRTQYF	TGTGCCAGCAGTTCCCTCCGGGGGACAGGGAGGACCCAGTACTTC
TRBV5-1	-	-	TRBJ2-1	14	CASSVLSSYNEQFF	TGCGCCAGCAGCGTCCTCAGCTCCTACAATGAGCAGTTCTTC
TRBV7-9	-	-	TRBJ1-3	18	CASSLAAGQFASGNTIYF	TGTGCCAGCAGCTTAGCGGCCGGACAGTTCGCCTCTGGAAACACCATATATTTT
TRBV28	-	-	TRBJ2-7	13	CATSGGGLREQYF	TGTGCCACCTCCGGTGGAGGGCTCAGGGAGCAGTACTTC
TRBV2	once	TRBD1	TRBJ1-5	15	CASTYGQGANQPQHF	TGTGCCAGCACTTACGGACAGGGGGCTAATCAGCCCCAGCATTTT
TRBV29-1	-	-	TRBJ2-2	14	CSVVPGDSTGELFF	TGCAGCGTTGTCCCGGGGGACAGCACCGGGGAGCTGTTTTTT
TRBV5-1	-	-	TRBJ1-3	14	CASSLGEAGNTIYF	TGCGCCAGCAGCTTGGGAGAGGCTGGAAACACCATATATTTT
TRBV5-8	-	TRBD1	TRBJ1-2	15	CASSLGDRAPYGYTF	TGTGCCAGCAGCTTAGGGGACAGGGCCCCCTATGGCTACACCTTC
TRBV7-2	-	TRBD1	TRBJ1-2	16	CASSSAVDRTNYGYTF	TGTGCCAGCAGCTCAGCCGTGGACAGGACTAACTATGGCTACACCTTC
TRBV28	-	-	TRBJ2-5	13	CASSPAGRETQYF	TGTGCCAGCAGTCCCGCGGGGCGGGAGACCCAGTACTTC
TRBV5-1	few	TRBD1	TRBJ1-1	13	CASSFDRGTEAFF	TGCGCCAGCAGCTTTGACAGGGGCACTGAAGCTTTCTTT
TRBV7-2	-	TRBD2	TRBJ2-7	12	CASRDYPYEQYF	TGTGCCAGCCGGGACTACCCCTACGAGCAGTACTTC
TRBV3-1/TRBV3-2	once	-	TRBJ2-7	12	CASSPTTYEQYF	TGTGCCAGCAGTCCGACAACCTACGAGCAGTACTTC
TRBV2	-	TRBD2	TRBJ2-7	15	CASSDISGSLREQYF	TGTGCCAGCAGTGATATTAGCGGGAGCTTGCGGGAGCAGTACTTC
TRBV18	few	-	TRBJ1-2	15	CASSPERGLNYGYTF	TGTGCCAGCTCACCCGAGCGGGGGCTTAACTATGGCTACACCTTC
TRBV11-2	-	-	TRBJ1-1	13	CASSSEGVTEAFF	TGTGCCAGCAGCTCCGAGGGGGTCACTGAAGCTTTCTTT
TRBV25-1	-	TRBD2	TRBJ2-1	14	CASRASGGYNEQFF	TGTGCCAGCCGGGCTAGCGGGGGTTACAATGAGCAGTTCTTC
TRBV7-3	-	TRBD1	TRBJ2-1	14	CASSLTITGGEQFF	TGTGCCAGCAGCTTAACAATCACAGGGGGTGAGCAGTTCTTC
TRBV28	-	TRBD1	TRBJ1-2	13	CASVQGDNYGYTF	TGTGCCAGCGTCCAGGGGGATAACTATGGCTACACCTTC
TRBV19	-	TRBD1	TRBJ1-6	16	CASSIVSGTGNSPLHF	TGTGCCAGTAGTATTGTTTCCGGGACAGGGAATTCACCCCTCCACTTT
TRBV3-1/TRBV3-2	-	TRBD1	TRBJ1-2	15	CASSLPGQGADGYTF	TGTGCCAGCAGCCTCCCCGGACAGGGGGCGGATGGCTACACCTTC
TRBV7-2	-	-	TRBJ2-5	14	CASSLAGTQETQYF	TGTGCCAGCAGCTTGGCGGGAACCCAAGAGACCCAGTACTTC
TRBV7-8	-	-	TRBJ2-1	13	CASSLGSYNEQFF	TGTGCCAGCAGCTTAGGCAGCTACAATGAGCAGTTCTTC
TRBV3-1/TRBV3-2	-	-	TRBJ2-3	14	CASSPGGSTDTQYF	TGTGCCAGCAGCCCGGGTGGGAGCACAGATACGCAGTATTTT
TRBV30	-	-	TRBJ1-4	13	CAWASRSNEKLFF	TGTGCCTGGGCTTCCAGGTCCAATGAAAAACTGTTTTTT
TRBV27	few	TRBD2	TRBJ2-7	15	CASSSSGGYSYEQYF	TGTGCCAGCAGTTCTAGCGGGGGGTACTCCTACGAGCAGTACTTC
TRBV2	-	-	TRBJ2-2	18	CASSESWGNRPKGGELFF	TGTGCCAGCAGTGAGAGTTGGGGCAACAGGCCGAAAGGCGGGGAGCTGTTTTTT
TRBV7-8	-	TRBD1	TRBJ1-2	18	CASSGQGGTGGHVYGYTF	TGTGCCAGCAGCGGACAAGGTGGGACAGGGGGGCATGTCTATGGCTACACCTTC
TRBV9	-	-	TRBJ2-7	15	CASSVSGAGSYEQYF	TGTGCCAGCAGCGTGTCAGGGGCAGGTTCCTACGAGCAGTACTTC
TRBV9	-	-	TRBJ1-3	14	CASSQGGEANTIYF	TGTGCCAGCAGCCAAGGGGGGGAGGCAAACACCATATATTTT
TRBV28	-	TRBD1	TRBJ2-3	18	CASSFNRGRPSQADTQYF	TGTGCCAGCAGTTTTAACAGGGGGAGGCCGAGCCAAGCAGATACGCAGTATTTT
TRBV28	-	TRBD2	TRBJ2-7	16	CASSSSRLADLYEQYF	TGTGCCAGCAGTTCGTCACGTCTAGCGGACCTCTACGAGCAGTACTTC
TRBV7-6	once	-	TRBJ1-3	16	CASSSERGFSGNTIYF	TGTGCCAGCAGCTCAGAAAGGGGCTTCTCTGGAAACACCATATATTTT
TRBV27	-	-	TRBJ1-1	13	CASSWGPNTEAFF	TGTGCCAGCAGTTGGGGGCCGAACACTGAAGCTTTCTTT
TRBV7-8	-	TRBD1	TRBJ1-2	16	CASHLGRTGGNRGYTF	TGTGCCAGTCACCTCGGACGGACAGGAGGGAATCGTGGCTACACCTTC
TRBV7-3	few	TRBD2	TRBJ2-3	14	CASSFGGAADTQYF	TGTGCCAGCAGCTTCGGGGGGGCTGCAGATACGCAGTATTTT
TRBV27	-	-	TRBJ1-2	16	CASSLSGGGPGSGYTF	TGTGCCAGCAGTTTATCGGGGGGGGGCCCAGGGAGTGGCTACACCTTC
TRBV2	-	-	TRBJ1-5	15	CASNPTVISNQPQHF	TGTGCCAGCAACCCGACAGTTATCAGCAATCAGCCCCAGCATTTT
TRBV19	once	TRBD1	TRBJ1-1	14	CASSIGDRNTEAFF	TGTGCCAGTAGTATAGGGGACAGGAACACTGAAGCTTTCTTT
TRBV6-5	-	TRBD1	TRBJ2-2	15	CASSTGVEGTGELFF	TGTGCCAGCAGTACAGGGGTCGAGGGCACCGGGGAGCTGTTTTTT
TRBV10-3	-	TRBD1	TRBJ1-4	19	CARLGNPTGAWWANEKLFF	TGTGCCAGACTAGGGAACCCCACAGGGGCATGGTGGGCTAATGAAAAACTGTTTTTT
TRBV19	-	-	TRBJ1-1	12	CASSSQRGEAFF	TGTGCCAGTAGTTCTCAGAGAGGTGAAGCTTTCTTT
TRBV5-1	-	TRBD1	TRBJ1-6	15	CASSWDSSYNSPLHF	TGCGCCAGCAGCTGGGACAGCTCATATAATTCACCCCTCCACTTT